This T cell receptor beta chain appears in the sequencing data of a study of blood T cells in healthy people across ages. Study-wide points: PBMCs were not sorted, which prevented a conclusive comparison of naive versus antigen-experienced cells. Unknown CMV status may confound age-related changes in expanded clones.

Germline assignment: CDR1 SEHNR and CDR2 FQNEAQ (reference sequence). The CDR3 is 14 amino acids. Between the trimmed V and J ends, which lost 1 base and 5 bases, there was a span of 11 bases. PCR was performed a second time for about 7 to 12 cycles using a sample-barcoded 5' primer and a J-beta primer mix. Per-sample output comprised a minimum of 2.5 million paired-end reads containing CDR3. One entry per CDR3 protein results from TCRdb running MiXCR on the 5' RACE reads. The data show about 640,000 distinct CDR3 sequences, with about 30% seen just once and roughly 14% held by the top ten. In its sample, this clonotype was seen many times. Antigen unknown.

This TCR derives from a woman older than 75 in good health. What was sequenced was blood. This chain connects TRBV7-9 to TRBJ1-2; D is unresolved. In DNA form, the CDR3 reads TGTGCCAGCAGCTTAGATGGCAGGATGTATGGCTACACCTTC. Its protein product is CASSLDGRMYGYTF.